This entry concerns a single T cell receptor beta chain. Its cognate antigen is unknown. This sample stems from a study of T cell repertoires in aging, cancer and after chemotherapy. At the level of the study: Over several months to years, re-sampled healthy donor repertoires clearly shared clones. Points from the study as a whole: Compared with age-matched healthy donors, untreated hematological or solid cancer patients showed higher blood TCR clonality. Loss of evenness, beyond lost richness, contributed to age-related TCR diversity decline in cancer patients.

Rearranged V-D-J TRB sequences were amplified with a mixed TRB-A/B primer pool. A single record per CDR3 protein comes from TCRdb applying MiXCR to the multiplex PCR reads. The data contain over 10,000 distinct CDR3 sequences, roughly 26% of them singletons. TCR beta rearrangements were amplified from peripheral blood genomic DNA. Sequencing was carried out using blood. The TCR comes from a human donor in good health.

The CDR3 coding sequence is TGCGCCAGCAGCCTACTAGCGGGGGTGGTAGATACGCAGTATTTT. Translation: CASSLLAGVVDTQYF. The rearrangement uses TRBV5-1 and TRBJ2-3; TRBD2 matches at 11 bases. Trimming at V came to 4 bases and at J to 5 bases, leaving 6 bases not matched to a gene. The CDR3 sequence is 15 residues long. Germline V gene data show CDR1 as SGHRS and CDR2 as YFSETQ.